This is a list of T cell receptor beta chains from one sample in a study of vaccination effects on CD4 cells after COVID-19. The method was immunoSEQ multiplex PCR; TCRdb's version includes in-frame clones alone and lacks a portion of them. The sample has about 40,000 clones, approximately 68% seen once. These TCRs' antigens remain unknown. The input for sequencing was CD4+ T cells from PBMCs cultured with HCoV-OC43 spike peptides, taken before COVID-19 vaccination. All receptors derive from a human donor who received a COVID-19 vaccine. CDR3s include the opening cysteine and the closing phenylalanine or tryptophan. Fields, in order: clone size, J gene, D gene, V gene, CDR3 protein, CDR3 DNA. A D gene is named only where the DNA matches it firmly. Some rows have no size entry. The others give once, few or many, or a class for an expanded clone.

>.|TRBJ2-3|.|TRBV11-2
CASSVVTDTQYF
TGTGCCAGCAGCGTGGTGACAGATACGCAGTATTTT
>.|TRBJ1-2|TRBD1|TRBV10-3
CAISPLQGADGYTF
TGTGCCATCAGCCCCCTACAGGGGGCAGATGGCTACACCTTC
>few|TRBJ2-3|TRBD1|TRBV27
CASSPTGSERTDTQYF
TGTGCCAGCAGCCCGACAGGGAGCGAACGCACAGATACGCAGTATTTT
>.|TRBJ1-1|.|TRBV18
CASSPPTGMNTEAFF
TGTGCCAGCTCACCACCGACAGGCATGAACACTGAAGCTTTCTTT
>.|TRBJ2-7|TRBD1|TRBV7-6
CASSARQGSYEQYF
TGTGCCAGCAGCGCCAGACAGGGGTCCTACGAGCAGTACTTC
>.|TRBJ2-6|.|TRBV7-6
CASSQRGGVGGANVLTF
TGTGCCAGCAGCCAACGTGGCGGCGTGGGGGGGGCCAACGTCCTGACTTTC
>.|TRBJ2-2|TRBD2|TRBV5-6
CASSPVGLAGNTGELFF
TGTGCCAGCAGCCCTGTGGGGCTAGCGGGAAACACCGGGGAGCTGTTTTTT
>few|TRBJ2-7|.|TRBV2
CASSVGRGYYEQYF
TGTGCCAGCAGTGTGGGTCGGGGATACTACGAGCAGTACTTC
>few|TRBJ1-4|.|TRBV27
CASRFGLRDRPGKLFF
TGTGCCAGCAGATTCGGGCTCCGAGACCGACCAGGAAAACTGTTTTTT
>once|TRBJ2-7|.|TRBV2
CASSIQGLGVLVEQYF
TGTGCCAGCAGTATTCAGGGGCTTGGGGTATTGGTCGAGCAGTACTTC
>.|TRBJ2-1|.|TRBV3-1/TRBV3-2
CASSQALSSEQFF
TGTGCCAGCAGCCAAGCCCTTAGCAGTGAGCAGTTCTTC
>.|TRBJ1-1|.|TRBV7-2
CASNIPGRPIGAFF
TGTGCCAGCAACATACCGGGACGCCCTATTGGAGCTTTCTTT
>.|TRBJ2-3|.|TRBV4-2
CASSQGFQLDTQYF
TGTGCCAGCAGCCAAGGCTTTCAACTCGATACGCAGTATTTT
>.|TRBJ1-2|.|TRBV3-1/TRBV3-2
CASSRQGNYGYTF
TGTGCCAGCAGCCGTCAAGGCAACTATGGCTACACCTTC
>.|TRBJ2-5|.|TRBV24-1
CATSNHPDTSWETQYF
TGTGCCACCAGTAACCACCCGGACACGTCCTGGGAGACCCAGTACTTC
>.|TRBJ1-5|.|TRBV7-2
CASSLAPGAVQPQHF
TGTGCCAGCAGCTTAGCGCCGGGGGCGGTTCAGCCCCAGCATTTT
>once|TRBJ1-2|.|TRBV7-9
CASSFPGSFGDGYTF
TGTGCCAGCAGCTTCCCCGGCTCCTTTGGGGATGGCTACACCTTC
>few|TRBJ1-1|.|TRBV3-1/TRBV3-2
CASSPSGVEAFF
TGTGCCAGCAGCCCCTCCGGGGTTGAAGCTTTCTTT
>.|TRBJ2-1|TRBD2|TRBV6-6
CASSDTGTSTHEQFF
TGTGCCAGCAGTGATACCGGGACTAGTACGCATGAGCAGTTCTTC
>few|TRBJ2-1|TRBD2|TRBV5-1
CASRTSGENNEQFF
TGCGCCAGCCGGACTAGCGGGGAGAACAATGAGCAGTTCTTC
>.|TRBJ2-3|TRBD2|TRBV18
CASSLGLAGSADTQYF
TGTGCCAGCTCACTGGGACTAGCGGGGTCAGCAGATACGCAGTATTTT
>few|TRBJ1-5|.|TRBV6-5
CASSYSGVAGQPQHF
TGTGCCAGCAGTTACTCAGGGGTTGCGGGTCAGCCCCAGCATTTT
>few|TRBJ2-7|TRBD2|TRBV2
CASSVKYDARDYNYEQYF
TGTGCCAGCAGTGTAAAATACGATGCACGGGACTATAACTACGAGCAGTACTTC
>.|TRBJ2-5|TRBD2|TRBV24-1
CATGASGGQETQYF
TGTGCCACCGGGGCTAGCGGGGGACAAGAGACCCAGTACTTC
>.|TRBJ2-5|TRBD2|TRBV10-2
CASTTTSGIETQYF
TGCGCCAGCACCACGACTAGCGGAATAGAGACCCAGTACTTC
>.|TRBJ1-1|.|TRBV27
CASSYSGANTEAFF
TGTGCCAGCAGTTATTCAGGGGCAAACACTGAAGCTTTCTTT
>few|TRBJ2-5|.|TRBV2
CASTDAQETQYF
TGTGCCAGCACCGACGCCCAAGAGACCCAGTACTTC
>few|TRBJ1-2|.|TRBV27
CASSPQLGPYGYTF
TGTGCCAGCAGTCCCCAACTCGGGCCCTATGGCTACACCTTC
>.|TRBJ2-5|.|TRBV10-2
CASRAGWDGKETQYF
TGCGCCAGCAGAGCCGGATGGGACGGCAAAGAGACCCAGTACTTC
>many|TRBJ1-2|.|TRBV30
CAWNPSGWGGYTF
TGTGCCTGGAACCCAAGTGGGTGGGGTGGCTACACCTTC
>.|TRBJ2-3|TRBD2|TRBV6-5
CARVNSGSLGDTQYF
TGTGCCAGGGTCAATAGCGGGAGCTTGGGAGATACGCAGTATTTT
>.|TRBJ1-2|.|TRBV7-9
CASSQDSNYGYTF
TGTGCCAGCAGCCAAGACAGTAACTATGGCTACACCTTC
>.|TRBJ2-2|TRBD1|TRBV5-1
CASSLAGQGAGSGELFF
TGCGCCAGCAGCTTGGCCGGACAGGGGGCAGGTTCCGGGGAGCTGTTTTTT
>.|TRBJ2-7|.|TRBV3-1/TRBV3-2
CASSQDAGAPSFDEQYF
TGTGCCAGCAGCCAAGATGCGGGCGCCCCCAGTTTCGACGAGCAGTACTTC
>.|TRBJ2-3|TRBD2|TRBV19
CASRGLAGVTDTQYF
TGTGCCAGTAGGGGACTAGCGGGGGTCACAGATACGCAGTATTTT
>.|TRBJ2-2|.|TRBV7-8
CASSIRDTGSNGELFF
TGTGCCAGCAGCATAAGGGACACGGGATCGAACGGGGAGCTGTTTTTT
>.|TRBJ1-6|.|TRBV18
CASSPGQGGSPLHF
TGTGCCAGCTCACCAGGGCAGGGTGGTTCACCCCTCCACTTT
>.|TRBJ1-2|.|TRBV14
CASSQVSVNYGYTF
TGTGCCAGCAGCCAAGTGTCCGTTAACTATGGCTACACCTTC
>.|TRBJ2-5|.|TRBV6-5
CASNGSPTRETQYF
TGTGCCAGCAATGGCAGCCCCACGAGGGAGACCCAGTACTTC
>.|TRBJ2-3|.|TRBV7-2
CASSPGAAPPTQYF
TGTGCCAGCAGCCCGGGGGCCGCCCCCCCTACGCAGTATTTT
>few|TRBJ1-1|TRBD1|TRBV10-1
CATAGTGNTEAFF
TGCGCCACCGCCGGGACAGGGAACACTGAAGCTTTCTTT
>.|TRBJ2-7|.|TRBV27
CASSLRGGVQGAYEQYF
TGTGCCAGCAGTTTAAGGGGCGGGGTTCAAGGGGCCTACGAGCAGTACTTC
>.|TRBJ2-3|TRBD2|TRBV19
CASSRGVGTDTQYF
TGTGCCAGTAGTCGGGGGGTCGGCACAGATACGCAGTATTTT
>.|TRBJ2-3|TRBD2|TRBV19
CASSIRGLAGRDTQYF
TGTGCCAGTAGTATAAGGGGACTAGCGGGGCGAGATACGCAGTATTTT
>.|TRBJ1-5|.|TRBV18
CASSPGGRQPQHF
TGTGCCAGCTCACCGGGGGGGCGTCAGCCCCAGCATTTT
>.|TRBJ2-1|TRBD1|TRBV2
CASSELVWTGGGNYNEQFF
TGTGCCAGCAGTGAATTGGTTTGGACAGGGGGAGGGAACTACAATGAGCAGTTCTTC
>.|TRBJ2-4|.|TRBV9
CASSVDILNIQYF
TGTGCCAGCAGCGTAGATATCCTAAACATTCAGTACTTC
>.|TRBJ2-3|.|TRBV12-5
CASGLGREEATQYF
TGTGCTAGTGGTTTGGGGCGGGAAGAGGCTACGCAGTATTTT
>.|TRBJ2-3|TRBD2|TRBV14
CASSQPSGAFTDTQYF
TGTGCCAGCAGCCAACCTAGCGGGGCCTTCACAGATACGCAGTATTTT
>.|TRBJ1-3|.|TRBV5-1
CASSFGTTGLNTIYF
TGCGCCAGCAGCTTCGGAACCACAGGATTAAACACCATATATTTT
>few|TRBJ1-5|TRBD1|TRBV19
CASSITGGNQPQHF
TGTGCCAGTAGTATAACAGGGGGGAATCAGCCCCAGCATTTT
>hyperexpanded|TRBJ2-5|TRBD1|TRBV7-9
CASVQGAGETQYF
TGTGCCAGCGTACAGGGGGCAGGGGAGACCCAGTACTTC
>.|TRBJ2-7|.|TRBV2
CALRKSDGYEQYF
TGTGCCCTAAGGAAGAGCGATGGTTACGAGCAGTACTTC
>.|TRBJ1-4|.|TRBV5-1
CASKSGRTTTNEKLFF
TGCGCCAGCAAGTCGGGGAGGACCACAACTAATGAAAAACTGTTTTTT
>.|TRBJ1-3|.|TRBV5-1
CASSPGPTRAGNTIYF
TGCGCCAGCAGCCCCGGGCCCACCCGGGCTGGAAACACCATATATTTT
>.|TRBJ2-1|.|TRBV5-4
CASSSDLNEQFF
TGTGCCAGCAGCTCGGATCTCAATGAGCAGTTCTTC
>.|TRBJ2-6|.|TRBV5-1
CASSLVGRGGMNSGANVLTF
TGCGCCAGCAGCTTGGTGGGGCGCGGGGGCATGAACTCTGGGGCCAACGTCCTGACTTTC
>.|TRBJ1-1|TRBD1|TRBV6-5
CASSRTGGRNTEAFF
TGTGCCAGCAGTCGGACAGGGGGCCGCAACACTGAAGCTTTCTTT
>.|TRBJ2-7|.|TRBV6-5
CASKPGGDSYEQYF
TGTGCCAGCAAGCCAGGGGGGGACTCCTACGAGCAGTACTTC
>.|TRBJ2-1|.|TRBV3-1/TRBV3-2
CASSQPMGGRIHEQFF
TGTGCCAGCAGCCAACCCATGGGGGGGCGCATTCATGAGCAGTTCTTC